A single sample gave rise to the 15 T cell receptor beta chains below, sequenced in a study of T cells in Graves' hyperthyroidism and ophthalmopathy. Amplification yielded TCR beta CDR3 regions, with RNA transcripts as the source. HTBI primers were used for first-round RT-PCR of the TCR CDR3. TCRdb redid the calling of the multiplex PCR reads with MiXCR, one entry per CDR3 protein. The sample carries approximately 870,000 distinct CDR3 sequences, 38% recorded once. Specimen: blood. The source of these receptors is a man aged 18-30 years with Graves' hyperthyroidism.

The CDR3 DNA is TGTGCCAGTAGTATAGGCTACAACGGGAACGAGCAGTACTTC. Its protein product is CASSIGYNGNEQYF. The chain joins TRBV19 to TRBJ2-7; possibly TRBD2 for D (5 bases). Germline V CDR1 and CDR2: LNHDA, SQIVND (reference sequence). Trimming stripped 1 base from V and 5 bases from J, with 12 bases between. The CDR3 loop spans 14 amino acids.

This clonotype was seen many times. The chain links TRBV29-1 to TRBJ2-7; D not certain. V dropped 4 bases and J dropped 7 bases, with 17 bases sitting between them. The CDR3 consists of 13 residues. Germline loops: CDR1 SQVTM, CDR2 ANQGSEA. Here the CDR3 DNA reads TGCAGCGTTGCCGGCAGGTCGTTCTTGGAGCAGTACTTC. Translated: CSVAGRSFLEQYF.

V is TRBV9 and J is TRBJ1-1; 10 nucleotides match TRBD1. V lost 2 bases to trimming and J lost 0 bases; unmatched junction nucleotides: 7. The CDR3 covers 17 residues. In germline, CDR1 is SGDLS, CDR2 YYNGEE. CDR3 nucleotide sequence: TGTGCCAGCAGCGTCGAGGGGACAGGGGATATGAACACTGAAGCTTTCTTT. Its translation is CASSVEGTGDMNTEAFF.

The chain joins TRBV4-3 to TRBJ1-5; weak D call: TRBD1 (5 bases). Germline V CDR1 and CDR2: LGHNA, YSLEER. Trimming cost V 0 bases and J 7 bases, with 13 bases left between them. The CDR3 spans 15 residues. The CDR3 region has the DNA TGCGCCAGCAGCCAAGAAATATGGGGGGACCAGCCCCAGCATTTT. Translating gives CASSQEIWGDQPQHF.

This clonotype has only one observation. The CDR3 DNA reads TGTGCCAGCAGCTTTGTAACAGGGGATAAAGACACCATATATTTT. This gives the protein CASSFVTGDKDTIYF. The J gene is TRBJ1-3, the V gene TRBV7-9, with 7 nucleotides matching TRBD1. The V gene's germline CDR1 is SEHNR and CDR2 FQNEAQ (reference sequence). The CDR3 is 15 residues long. With V trimmed by 3 bases and J by 8 bases, 10 bases remained unmatched. Full variable domain (rest looked up from reference TRBV7-9 and TRBJ1-3): DTGVSQNPRHKITKRGQNVTFRCDPISEHNRLYWYRQTLGQGPEFLTYFQNEAQLEKSRLLSDRFSAERPKGSFSTLEIQRTEQGDSAMYLCASSFVTGDKDTIYFGEGSWLTVV.

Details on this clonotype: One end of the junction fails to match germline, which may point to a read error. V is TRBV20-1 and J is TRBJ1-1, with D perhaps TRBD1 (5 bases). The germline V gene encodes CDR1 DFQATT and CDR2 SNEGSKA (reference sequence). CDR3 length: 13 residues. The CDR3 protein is CSARLGTLTGAFF. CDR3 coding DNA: TGCAGTGCCCGACTCGGGACGTTGACTGGAGCTTTCTTT.

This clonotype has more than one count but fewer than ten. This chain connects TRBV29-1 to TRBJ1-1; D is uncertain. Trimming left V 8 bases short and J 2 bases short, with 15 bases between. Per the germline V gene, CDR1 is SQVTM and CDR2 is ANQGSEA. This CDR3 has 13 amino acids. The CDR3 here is CSFREFANTEAFF. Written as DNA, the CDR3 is TGCAGCTTTAGAGAGTTTGCTAACACTGAAGCTTTCTTT.

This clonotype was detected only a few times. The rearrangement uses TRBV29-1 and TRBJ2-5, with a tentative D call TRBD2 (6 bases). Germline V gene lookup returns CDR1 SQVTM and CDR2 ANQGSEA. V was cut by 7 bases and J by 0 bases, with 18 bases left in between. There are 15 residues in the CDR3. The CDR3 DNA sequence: TGCAGCGCCCGCCCGGGTCAGCGGGACCAAGAGACCCAGTACTTC. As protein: CSARPGQRDQETQYF.

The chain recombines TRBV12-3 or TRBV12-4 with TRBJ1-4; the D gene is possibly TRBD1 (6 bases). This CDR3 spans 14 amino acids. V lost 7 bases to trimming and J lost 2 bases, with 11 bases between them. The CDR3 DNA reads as TGTGCCAGCACCGAAAGGGGGACTAATGAAAAACTGTTTTTT. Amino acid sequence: CASTERGTNEKLFF.

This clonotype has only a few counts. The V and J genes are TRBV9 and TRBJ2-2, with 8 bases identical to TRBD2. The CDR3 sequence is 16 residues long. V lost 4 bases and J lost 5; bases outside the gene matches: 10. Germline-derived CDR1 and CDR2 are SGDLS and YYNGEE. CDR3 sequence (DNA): TGTGCCAGCAGCTTTCCCGGGAGGGCCAGGACCGGGGAGCTGTTTTTT. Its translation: CASSFPGRARTGELFF.

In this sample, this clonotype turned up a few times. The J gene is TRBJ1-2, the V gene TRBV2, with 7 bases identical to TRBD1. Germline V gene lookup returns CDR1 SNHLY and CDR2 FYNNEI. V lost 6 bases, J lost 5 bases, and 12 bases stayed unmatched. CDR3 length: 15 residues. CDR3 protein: CASSPTGGGVYGYTF. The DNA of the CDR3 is TGTGCCAGCAGCCCTACGGGAGGGGGCGTTTATGGCTACACCTTC. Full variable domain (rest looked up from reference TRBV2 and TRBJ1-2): EPEVTQTPSHQVTQMGQEVILRCVPISNHLYFYWYRQILGQKVEFLVSFYNNEISEKSEIFDDQFSVERPDGSNFTLKIRSTKLEDSAMYFCASSPTGGGVYGYTFGSGTRLTVV.

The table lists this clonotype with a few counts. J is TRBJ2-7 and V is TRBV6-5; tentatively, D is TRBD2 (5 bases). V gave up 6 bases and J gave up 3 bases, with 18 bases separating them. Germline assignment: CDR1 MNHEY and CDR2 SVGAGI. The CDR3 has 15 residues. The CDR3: CASSPEDPFYYEQYF. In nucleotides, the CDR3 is TGTGCCAGCAGCCCGGAGGATCCATTTTACTACGAGCAGTACTTC.

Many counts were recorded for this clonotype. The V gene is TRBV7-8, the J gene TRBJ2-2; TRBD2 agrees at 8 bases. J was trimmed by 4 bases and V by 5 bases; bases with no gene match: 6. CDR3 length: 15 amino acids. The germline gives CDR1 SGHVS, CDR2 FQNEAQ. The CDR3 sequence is CASSPGLASTGELFF. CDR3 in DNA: TGTGCCAGCAGCCCTGGACTAGCTAGCACCGGGGAGCTGTTTTTT. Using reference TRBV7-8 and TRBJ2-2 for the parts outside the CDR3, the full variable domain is GAGVSQSPRYKVAKRGQDVALRCDPISGHVSLFWYQQALGQGPEFLTYFQNEAQLDKSGLPSDRFFAERPEGSVSTLKIQRTQQEDSAVYLCASSPGLASTGELFFGEGSRLTVL.

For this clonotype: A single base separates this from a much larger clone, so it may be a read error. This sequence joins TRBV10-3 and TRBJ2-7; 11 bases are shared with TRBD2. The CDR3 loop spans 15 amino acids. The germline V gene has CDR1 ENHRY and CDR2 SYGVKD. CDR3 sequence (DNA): TGTGCCGTCAGTGATGGGACTAGCGGCGGCTACGAGCAGTACTTC. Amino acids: CAVSDGTSGGYEQYF.

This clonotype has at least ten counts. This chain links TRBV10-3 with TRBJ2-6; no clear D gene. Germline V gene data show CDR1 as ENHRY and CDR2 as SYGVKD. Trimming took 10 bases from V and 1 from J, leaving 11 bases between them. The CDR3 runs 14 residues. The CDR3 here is CATKTSSGANVLTF. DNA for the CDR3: TGTGCCACCAAAACCTCTTCTGGGGCCAACGTCCTGACTTTC.